The following is a T cell receptor (beta chain) sequence with its context. Its antigen is undetermined. This record belongs to a study of cytomegalovirus exposure and HLA in healthy donors. Study-level points and caveats: CMV serostatus was the sole immune exposure data available. Association of a missense DCLRE1C variant with TCR beta V- and J-gene trimming was reported in a later analysis.

Use of 60 Vbeta and 13 Jbeta primers characterized the PCR. Profiled with immunoSEQ multiplex PCR; TCRdb holds only in-frame clones, not every one. The table lists fewer than 75,000 clones, 65% to 80% of them singletons. This CDR3 comprises 14 residues. Germline V gene data show CDR1 as SGHTA and CDR2 as FQGNSA. V lost 5 bases and J lost 3; bases outside the gene matches: 3. The chain employs TRBV7-2 and TRBJ1-4, with TRBD1 identical over 7 bases. The specimen sequenced was PBMCs. This TCR was sampled from a man aged 65 to 85 in good health and CMV-seronegative. The CDR3 DNA reads as TGTGCCAGCAGCCCCACAGGGGCTAATGAAAAACTGTTTTTT. Its translation: CASSPTGANEKLFF.